These 9 T cell receptor beta chains came from one sample sequenced in a study of cytomegalovirus exposure and HLA in healthy donors. The PCR was carried out with 60 Vbeta primers and 13 Jbeta primers. Assay: immunoSEQ multiplex PCR; the TCRdb copy retains only in-frame clones and omits some. Found here are 150,000 to 200,000 clones, 70% to 90% of them singletons; the top ten hold about 1.9%. Sequenced input: PBMCs. These TCRs come from a woman aged 18-30 years in good health and CMV-seronegative.

V and J are TRBV6-4 and TRBJ2-1; tentative D call: TRBD1 (5 bases). Germline V gene lookup returns CDR1 MRHNA and CDR2 SNTAGT. CDR3 size: 13 residues. The germline V and J ends were trimmed by 0 bases and 7 bases, with 7 bases remaining between them. CDR3 DNA sequence: TGTGCCAGCAGTGACTCGGGGCCAAATGAGCAGTTCTTC. This codes for CASSDSGPNEQFF.

The V call is TRBV7-2, the J call TRBJ1-2, with a possible D match to TRBD1 (5 bases). The CDR3 spans 14 residues. Deletions cut 1 base from V and 8 bases from J, with 14 bases between. The germline V gene encodes CDR1 SGHTA and CDR2 FQGNSA. CDR3 nucleotides: TGTGCCAGCAGCTTAGACCAGGGTTTGGGCGGCTACACCTTC. Its translation: CASSLDQGLGGYTF.

This sequence joins TRBV6-6 and TRBJ1-5; D gene unclear. The germline V gene has CDR1 MNHNY and CDR2 SVGAGI (reference sequence). Deletions cut 2 bases from V and 9 bases from J, with 8 bases between. The length of the CDR3 is 12 residues. CDR3 protein: CASSYAEGPQHF. CDR3 nucleotide sequence: TGTGCCAGCAGTTACGCGGAAGGGCCCCAGCATTTT.

The CDR3 DNA is TGTGCCAGCCATGACAGTAAGGGTAGGTTGTACAATGAGCAGTTCTTC. Residues: CASHDSKGRLYNEQFF. This sequence joins TRBV25-1 and TRBJ2-1; D perhaps matches TRBD1 (5 bases). CDR3 length: 16 residues. The V and J ends lost 8 bases and 4 bases respectively, with 21 bases between them. Germline V lookup: CDR1 MGHDK, CDR2 SYGVNS.

J is TRBJ2-7 and V is TRBV6-6; 9 bases fit TRBD2. This CDR3 region has 15 residues. Germline V CDR1 and CDR2: MNHNY, SVGAGI (reference sequence). V shed 5 bases, J shed 5 bases, and the junction held 10 bases outside the gene matches. This CDR3 is CASSDYGGRVDEQYF. CDR3 bases: TGTGCCAGCAGTGATTATGGCGGGAGGGTCGACGAGCAGTACTTC.

The rearrangement links TRBV28 to TRBJ2-1, with D possibly being TRBD2 (5 bases). The CDR3 loop spans 16 amino acids. Trimming cost V 3 bases and J 2 bases, with 14 bases left between them. Germline CDR1 MDHEN, CDR2 SYDVKM. This chain's CDR3 is CASSLTTTSTYNEQFF. As DNA, the CDR3 is TGTGCCAGCAGTTTGACCACTACTAGTACCTACAATGAGCAGTTCTTC.

The rearrangement joins TRBV7-9 to TRBJ2-3, with a tentative D call TRBD2 (6 bases). The ends were cut back, 4 bases at V and 5 bases at J, with 16 bases in the middle. This CDR3 region has 15 residues. Looked up from germline, CDR1 is SEHNR and CDR2 is FQNEAQ (reference sequence). The CDR3 sequence is CASSSGAGREDTQYF. CDR3 DNA sequence: TGTGCCAGCAGCTCCGGGGCGGGGCGGGAAGATACGCAGTATTTT.

This chain links TRBV7-9 with TRBJ1-2, with 8 bases lining up with TRBD1. The length of the CDR3 is 14 residues. From germline, CDR1 is SEHNR and CDR2 FQNEAQ (reference sequence). Unmatched junction bases numbered 4, after V lost 5 bases and J lost 2 bases. This CDR3 is CASSAGQGNYGYTF. The CDR3 DNA reads TGTGCCAGCAGCGCAGGACAGGGAAACTATGGCTACACCTTC.

This clone was picked up one time. One junction end disagrees with the germline gene, perhaps due to a read error. The rearrangement links TRBV7-9 to TRBJ2-7; 13 positions agree with TRBD2. The germline V gene encodes CDR1 SEHNR and CDR2 FQNEAQ (reference sequence). This CDR3 spans 17 amino acids. For the CDR3, the DNA is TGTGTCAGCAGCCACGGACTAGCGGGAGCTCCCTCCTACGAGCAGTACTTC. It yields the protein CVSSHGLAGAPSYEQYF.